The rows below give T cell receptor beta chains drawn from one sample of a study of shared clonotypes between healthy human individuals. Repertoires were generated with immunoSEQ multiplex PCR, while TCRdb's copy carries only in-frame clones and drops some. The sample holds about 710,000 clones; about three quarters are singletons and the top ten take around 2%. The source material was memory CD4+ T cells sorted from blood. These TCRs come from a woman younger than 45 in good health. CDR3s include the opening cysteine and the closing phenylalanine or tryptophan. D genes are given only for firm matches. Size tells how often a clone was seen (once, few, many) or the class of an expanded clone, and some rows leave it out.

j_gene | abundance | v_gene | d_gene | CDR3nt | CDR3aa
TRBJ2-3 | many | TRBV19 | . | TGTGCCAGTAGTGACCACACAGATACGCAGTATTTT | CASSDHTDTQYF
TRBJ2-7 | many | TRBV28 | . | TGTGCCAGCAGTCTCTACTTACTACCCTACGAGCAGTACTTC | CASSLYLLPYEQYF
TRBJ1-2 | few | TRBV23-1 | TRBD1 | TGCGCCAGCAGTCAATCCAACAGGGGGCGCGAGTATGGCTACACCTTC | CASSQSNRGREYGYTF
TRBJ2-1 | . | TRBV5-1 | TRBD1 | TGCGCCAGCAGCTTGGGAGGGACAGGGGGACACAATGAGCAGTTCTTC | CASSLGGTGGHNEQFF
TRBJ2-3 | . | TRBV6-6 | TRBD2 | TGTGCCAGCAGGCTAGCGGGGCTCACAGATACGCAGTATTTT | CASRLAGLTDTQYF
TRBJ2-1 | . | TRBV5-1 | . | TGCGCCAGCAGCTTGCAGTCAAGCTCCTACAATGAGCAGTTCTTC | CASSLQSSSYNEQFF
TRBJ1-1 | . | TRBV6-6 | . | TGTGCCAGCAGTGTAGAGAGGTTCACTGAAGCTTTCTTT | CASSVERFTEAFF
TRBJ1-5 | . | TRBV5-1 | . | TGCGCCAGCAGACCGGGCCCTTATAGCAATCAGCCCCAGCATTTT | CASRPGPYSNQPQHF
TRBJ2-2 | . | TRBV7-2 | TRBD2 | TGTGCCAGTGAACCGCTCGGTTCTGGCGGGAGCACCGGGGAGCTGTTTTTT | CASEPLGSGGSTGELFF
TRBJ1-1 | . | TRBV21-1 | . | TGTGCCAGCAGCAATCAACGGACAGAAAACACTGAAGCTTTCTTT | CASSNQRTENTEAFF
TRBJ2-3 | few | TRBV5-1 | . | TGCGCCAGCAGCTCCCCTACAGGCACAGATACGCAGTATTTT | CASSSPTGTDTQYF
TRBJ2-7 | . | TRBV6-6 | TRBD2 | TGTGCCAGCAGTCCAGCGGGAGACGGGAACGAGCAGTACTTC | CASSPAGDGNEQYF
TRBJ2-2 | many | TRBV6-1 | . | TGTGCCAGCAGTGTCCCAGGACAGACCCTGAACACCGGGGAGCTGTTTTTT | CASSVPGQTLNTGELFF
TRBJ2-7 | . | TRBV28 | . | TGTGCCAGCAGTTTACCACAGCTCGGCGAGCAGTACTTC | CASSLPQLGEQYF
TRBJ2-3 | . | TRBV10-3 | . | TGTGCCATCAGTCCCGCAGGAACAGATACGCAGTATTTT | CAISPAGTDTQYF
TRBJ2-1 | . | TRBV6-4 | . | TGTGCCAGCAGTTCCCACCCCGTAAATGAGCAGTTCTTC | CASSSHPVNEQFF
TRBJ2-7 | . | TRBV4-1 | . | TGCGCCAGCAGCCAAGTGAATTTGGGGTTCGGCTTCGAGCAGTACTTC | CASSQVNLGFGFEQYF
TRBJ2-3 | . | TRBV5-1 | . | TGCGCCAGCAGCTTTACCCCCAGAGAGGGGGGTACGCAGTATTTT | CASSFTPREGGTQYF
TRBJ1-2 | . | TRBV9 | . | TGTGCCAGCAGCCAAGGGCCGGCGGGCTACACCTTC | CASSQGPAGYTF
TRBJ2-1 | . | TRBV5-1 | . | TGCGCCAGCAAAAAGGACAGCGCTGGAAAGGAGCAGTTCTTC | CASKKDSAGKEQFF
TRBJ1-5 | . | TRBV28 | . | TGTGCCAGCAGAAGAGCCAATCAGCCCCAGCATTTT | CASRRANQPQHF
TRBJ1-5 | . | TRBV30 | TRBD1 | TGTGCCTGGAGTGGGGCCCGACAGGGGGTAAGTCAGCCCCAGCATTTT | CAWSGARQGVSQPQHF
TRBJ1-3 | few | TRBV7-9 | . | TGTGCCAGCAGCTTAGATGGGATCTCTGGAAACACCATATATTTT | CASSLDGISGNTIYF
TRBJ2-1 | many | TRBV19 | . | TGTGCCAGCCGTAACCAGGGAAGTGAGCAGTTCTTC | CASRNQGSEQFF
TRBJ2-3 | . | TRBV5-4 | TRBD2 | TGTGCCAGCAGCCGCAGGCGTCAAGGGACTAGCTTTTACACAGATACGCAGTATTTT | CASSRRRQGTSFYTDTQYF
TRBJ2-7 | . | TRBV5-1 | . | TGCGCCAGCAGCCCCAACGACTACGAGCAGTACTTC | CASSPNDYEQYF
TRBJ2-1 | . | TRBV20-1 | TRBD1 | TGCAGTGCTGCCGGGACAGGGCCGTTCTTC | CSAAGTGPFF
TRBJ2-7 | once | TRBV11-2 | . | TGTGCCAGCAGCCCCGGGGCGTACGAGCAGTACTTC | CASSPGAYEQYF
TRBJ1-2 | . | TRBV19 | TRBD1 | TGTGCCAGTAGTATAGGGGGGACAGGGGGCGCCGCCATCTATGGCTACACCTTC | CASSIGGTGGAAIYGYTF
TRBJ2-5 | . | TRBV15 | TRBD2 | TGTGCCACCAGTCTGACTAGCGGGTTCGAGACCCAGTACTTC | CATSLTSGFETQYF
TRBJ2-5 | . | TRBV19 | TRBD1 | TGTGCCAGTAGTAGGCCTGACAGGGACGAGACCCAGTACTTC | CASSRPDRDETQYF
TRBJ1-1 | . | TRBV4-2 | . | TGTGCCAGCAGCTTGGGAGGGCGCACTGAAGCTTTCTTT | CASSLGGRTEAFF